This T cell receptor beta chain was identified during a study of CD8+CD57+ T cells in acquired aplastic anemia. The wider study: Quantities of DNA derived from sorted CD4+ and CD8+ cells averaged approximately 3 ug.

For CDR3 and TCR beta VDJ profiling, genomic DNA was the template used. TCRdb reanalysed the reads using MiXCR and keeps one entry per CDR3 protein. The sample has 200,000 or so distinct CDR3 sequences, 64% seen once; the top ten hold 46%. This clonotype came up many times. Trimming removed 3 bases from V and 3 bases from J, with 17 bases in between. CDR1 is MGHRA, CDR2 YSYEKL, per germline. The CDR3 extends over 17 amino acids. The chain joins TRBV4-1 to TRBJ1-4, with D possibly TRBD1 on 6 matching bases. The sequencing sample was made of sorted CD4+, CD8+, or CD8+CD57+ T cells (not recorded which) from PBMCs. This sequence was found in a human donor with severe aplastic anemia or a healthy control (not recorded which). The CDR3 DNA sequence: TGCGCCAGCAGCCATAATAGCCTCGGGACACCTAATGAAAAACTGTTTTTT. Protein product: CASSHNSLGTPNEKLFF.